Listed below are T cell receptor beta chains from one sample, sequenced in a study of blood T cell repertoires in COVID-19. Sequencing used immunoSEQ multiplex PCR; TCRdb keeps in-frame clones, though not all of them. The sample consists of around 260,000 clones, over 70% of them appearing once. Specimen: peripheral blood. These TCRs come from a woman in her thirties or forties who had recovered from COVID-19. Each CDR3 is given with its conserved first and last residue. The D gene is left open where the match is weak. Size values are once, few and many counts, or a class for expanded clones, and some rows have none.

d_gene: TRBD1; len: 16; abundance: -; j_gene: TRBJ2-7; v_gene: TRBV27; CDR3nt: TGTGCCAGCAGTTTCACCAAACCGACAGGGGTCCACGAGCAGTACTTC; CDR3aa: CASSFTKPTGVHEQYF
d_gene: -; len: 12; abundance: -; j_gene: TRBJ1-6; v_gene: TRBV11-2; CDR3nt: TGTGCCAGCAGCTTAGGGGGGGGACCCCTCCACTTT; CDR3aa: CASSLGGGPLHF
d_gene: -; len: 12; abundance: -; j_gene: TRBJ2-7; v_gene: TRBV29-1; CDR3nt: TGCAGCATATATGGCCAAACCTACGAGCAGTACTTC; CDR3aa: CSIYGQTYEQYF
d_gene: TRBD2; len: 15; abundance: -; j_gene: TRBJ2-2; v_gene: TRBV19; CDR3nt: TGTGCCAGTAGTCTTCTAGCGGGGGTCACCGGGGAGCTGTTTTTT; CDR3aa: CASSLLAGVTGELFF
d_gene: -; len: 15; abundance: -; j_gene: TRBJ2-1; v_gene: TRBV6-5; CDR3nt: TGTGCCAGCAGTTACTCGGTCCATCAGGACAATGAGCAGTTCTTC; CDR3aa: CASSYSVHQDNEQFF
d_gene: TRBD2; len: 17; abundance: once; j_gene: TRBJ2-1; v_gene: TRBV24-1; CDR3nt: TGTGCCACCAGTGAGACTCGGACTAGCGGGGGATACAATGAGCAGTTCTTC; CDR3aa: CATSETRTSGGYNEQFF
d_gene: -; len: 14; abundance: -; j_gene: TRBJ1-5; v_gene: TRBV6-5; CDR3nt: TGTGCCAGCAGTTACGTAGATAGCAATCAGCCCCAGCATTTT; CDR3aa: CASSYVDSNQPQHF
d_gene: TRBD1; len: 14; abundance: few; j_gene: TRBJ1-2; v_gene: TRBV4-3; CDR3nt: TGCGCCAGCAGCCAAGAGACAGGGGGCTATGGCTACACCTTC; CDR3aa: CASSQETGGYGYTF
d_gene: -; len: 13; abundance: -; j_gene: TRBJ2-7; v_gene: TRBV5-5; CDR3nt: TGTGCCAGCAGCCGTCGTGAGCCCCACGAGCAGTACTTC; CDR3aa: CASSRREPHEQYF
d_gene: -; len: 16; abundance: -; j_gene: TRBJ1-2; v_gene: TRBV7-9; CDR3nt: TGTGCCAGCAGTCCTAATGGGGAGAGGGGGAACTATGGCTACACCTTC; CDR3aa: CASSPNGERGNYGYTF
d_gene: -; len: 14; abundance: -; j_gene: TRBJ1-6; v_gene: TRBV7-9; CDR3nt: TGTGCCAGCGAACGGAGCTCCTATAATTCACCCCTCCACTTT; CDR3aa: CASERSSYNSPLHF
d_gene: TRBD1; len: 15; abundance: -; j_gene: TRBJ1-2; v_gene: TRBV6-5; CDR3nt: TGTGCCAGCAGACCCCAGTTTGGGACAGCCTATGGCTACACCTTC; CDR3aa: CASRPQFGTAYGYTF
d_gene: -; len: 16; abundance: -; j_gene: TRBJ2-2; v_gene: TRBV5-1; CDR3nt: TGCGCCAGCAGCTTGGCAGGGAAGGTGGGGACCGGGGAGCTGTTTTTT; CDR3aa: CASSLAGKVGTGELFF
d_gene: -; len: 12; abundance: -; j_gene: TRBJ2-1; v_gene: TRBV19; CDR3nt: TGTGCCAGTACCGGGAGTTGGGGTGAGCAGTTCTTC; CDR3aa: CASTGSWGEQFF
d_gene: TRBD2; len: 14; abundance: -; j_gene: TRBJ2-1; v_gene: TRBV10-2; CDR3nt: TGCGCCAGCGGCTCAGCGGGGGCCTACAATGAGCAGTTCTTC; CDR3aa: CASGSAGAYNEQFF
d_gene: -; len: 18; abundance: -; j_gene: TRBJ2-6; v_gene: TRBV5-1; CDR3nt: TGCGCCAGCAGCTTGGTTGAGGGGGAGGGCTCTGGGGCCAACGTCCTGACTTTC; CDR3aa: CASSLVEGEGSGANVLTF
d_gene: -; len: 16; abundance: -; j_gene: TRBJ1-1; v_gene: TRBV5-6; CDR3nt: TGTGCCAGCAGCCCCACCGGGCAGGGCTTGAACACTGAAGCTTTCTTT; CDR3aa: CASSPTGQGLNTEAFF
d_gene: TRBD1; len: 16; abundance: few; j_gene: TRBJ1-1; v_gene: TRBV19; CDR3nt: TGTGCCAGTAGTATGGACAGGGGGACATTGAACACTGAAGCTTTCTTT; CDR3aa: CASSMDRGTLNTEAFF
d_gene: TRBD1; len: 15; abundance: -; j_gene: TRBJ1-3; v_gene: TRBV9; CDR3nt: TGTGCCAGCAGCTTTTGGACAGGAGGAGGAAACACCATATATTTT; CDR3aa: CASSFWTGGGNTIYF
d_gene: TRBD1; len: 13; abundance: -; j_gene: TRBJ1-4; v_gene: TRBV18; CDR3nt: TGTGCCAGCTCACGGGCCAGGGGGGAAAAACTGTTTTTT; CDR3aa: CASSRARGEKLFF
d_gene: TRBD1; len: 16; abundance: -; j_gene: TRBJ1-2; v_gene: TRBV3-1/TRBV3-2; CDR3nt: TGTGCCAGCAGCCAAGTTATAACAGGGGGCGCGGTGGGCTACACCTTC; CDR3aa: CASSQVITGGAVGYTF
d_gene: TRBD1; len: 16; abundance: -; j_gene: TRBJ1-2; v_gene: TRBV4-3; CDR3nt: TGCGCCAGCAGCTCAGGACAGGGCATTCCTAACTATGGCTACACCTTC; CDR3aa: CASSSGQGIPNYGYTF
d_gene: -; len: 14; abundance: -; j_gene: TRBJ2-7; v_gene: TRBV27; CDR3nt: TGTGCCAGCAGTTTTTCAGACTCTTCCTACGAGCAGTACTTC; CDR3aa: CASSFSDSSYEQYF
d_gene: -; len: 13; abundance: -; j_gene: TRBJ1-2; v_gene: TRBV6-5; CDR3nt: TGTGCCAGCAGTCGCGGACAGCACTATGGCTACACCTTC; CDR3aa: CASSRGQHYGYTF
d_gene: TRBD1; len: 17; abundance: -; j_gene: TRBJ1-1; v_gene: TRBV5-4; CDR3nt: TGTGCCAGCAGCGGGTCCCGGGACAGGGTTCGGAACACTGAAGCTTTCTTT; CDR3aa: CASSGSRDRVRNTEAFF
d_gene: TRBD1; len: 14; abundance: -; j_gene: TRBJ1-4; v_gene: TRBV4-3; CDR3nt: TGCGCCAGCAGCTATGGTCAGGGGGGTGAAAAACTGTTTTTT; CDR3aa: CASSYGQGGEKLFF
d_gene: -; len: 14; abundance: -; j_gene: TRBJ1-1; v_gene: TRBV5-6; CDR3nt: TGTGCCAGCAGCTGGGGCGGGAAGAACACTGAAGCTTTCTTT; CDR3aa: CASSWGGKNTEAFF
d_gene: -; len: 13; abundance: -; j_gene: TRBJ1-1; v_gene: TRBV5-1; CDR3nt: TGCGCCAGCAGCTTCTATAGGAACACTGAAGCTTTCTTT; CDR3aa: CASSFYRNTEAFF
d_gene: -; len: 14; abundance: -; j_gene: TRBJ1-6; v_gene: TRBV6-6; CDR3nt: TGTGCCAGCACCCCGACGGGGGGTAATTCACCCCTCCACTTT; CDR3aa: CASTPTGGNSPLHF
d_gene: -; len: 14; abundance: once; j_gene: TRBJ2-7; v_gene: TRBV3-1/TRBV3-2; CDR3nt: TGTGCCAGCAGCCAAGCGACGGGTTATGACGAGCAGTACTTC; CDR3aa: CASSQATGYDEQYF
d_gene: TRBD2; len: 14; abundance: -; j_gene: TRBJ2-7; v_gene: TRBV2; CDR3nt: TGTGCCAGCGGGAGACTAGCGGGGGGAGACGAGCAGTACTTC; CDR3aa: CASGRLAGGDEQYF
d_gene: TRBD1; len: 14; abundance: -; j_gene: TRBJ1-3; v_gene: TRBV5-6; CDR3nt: TGTGCCAGCAGCTGGGACAGGGTAGGAAACACCATATATTTT; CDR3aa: CASSWDRVGNTIYF
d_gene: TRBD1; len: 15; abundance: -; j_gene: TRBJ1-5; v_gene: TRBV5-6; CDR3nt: TGTGCCAGCAGCTCCGGGACAGGGGGCGGCCAGCCCCAGCATTTT; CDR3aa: CASSSGTGGGQPQHF
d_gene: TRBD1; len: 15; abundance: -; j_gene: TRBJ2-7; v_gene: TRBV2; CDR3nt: TGTGCCAGCAGTGAGGGCAGGGGGCCGACCTACGAGCAGTACTTC; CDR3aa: CASSEGRGPTYEQYF
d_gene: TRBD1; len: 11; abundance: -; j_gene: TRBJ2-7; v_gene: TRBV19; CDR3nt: TGTGCCATCGGGGACAGACACGAGCAGTACTTC; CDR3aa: CAIGDRHEQYF
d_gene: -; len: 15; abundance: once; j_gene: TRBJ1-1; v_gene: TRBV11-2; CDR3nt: TGTGCCAGCAGCCCTTACAGGGTGGGGAACACTGAAGCTTTCTTT; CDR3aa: CASSPYRVGNTEAFF
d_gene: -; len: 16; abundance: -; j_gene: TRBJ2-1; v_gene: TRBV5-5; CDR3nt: TGTGCCAGCAGCTTGGTGACTTCTCCAACGTACAATGAGCAGTTCTTC; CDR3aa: CASSLVTSPTYNEQFF
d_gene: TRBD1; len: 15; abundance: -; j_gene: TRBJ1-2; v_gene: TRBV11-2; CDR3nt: TGTGCCAGCAGCTTAGCCTTCCGGACAGGGGATGGCTACACCTTC; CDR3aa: CASSLAFRTGDGYTF
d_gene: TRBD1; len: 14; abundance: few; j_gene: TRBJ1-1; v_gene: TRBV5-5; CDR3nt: TGTGCCAGCAGCTGGACAGGGGCGGACACTGAAGCTTTCTTT; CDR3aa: CASSWTGADTEAFF
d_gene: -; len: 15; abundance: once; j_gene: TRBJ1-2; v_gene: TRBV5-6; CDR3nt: TGTGCCAGCAGCTTAAGACCCCGGTCGACTTATGGCTACACCTTC; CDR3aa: CASSLRPRSTYGYTF
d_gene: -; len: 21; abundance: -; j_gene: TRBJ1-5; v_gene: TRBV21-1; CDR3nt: TGTGCCGGCAAAATATCCTTTTTAAGCAGGGAAACCTCTTATAGCAATCAGCCCCAGCATTTT; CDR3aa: CAGKISFLSRETSYSNQPQHF
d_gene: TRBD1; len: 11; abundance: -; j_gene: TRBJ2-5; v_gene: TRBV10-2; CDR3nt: TGCGCAGCAGCAGGGGGAGAGACCCAGTACTTC; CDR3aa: CAAAGGETQYF